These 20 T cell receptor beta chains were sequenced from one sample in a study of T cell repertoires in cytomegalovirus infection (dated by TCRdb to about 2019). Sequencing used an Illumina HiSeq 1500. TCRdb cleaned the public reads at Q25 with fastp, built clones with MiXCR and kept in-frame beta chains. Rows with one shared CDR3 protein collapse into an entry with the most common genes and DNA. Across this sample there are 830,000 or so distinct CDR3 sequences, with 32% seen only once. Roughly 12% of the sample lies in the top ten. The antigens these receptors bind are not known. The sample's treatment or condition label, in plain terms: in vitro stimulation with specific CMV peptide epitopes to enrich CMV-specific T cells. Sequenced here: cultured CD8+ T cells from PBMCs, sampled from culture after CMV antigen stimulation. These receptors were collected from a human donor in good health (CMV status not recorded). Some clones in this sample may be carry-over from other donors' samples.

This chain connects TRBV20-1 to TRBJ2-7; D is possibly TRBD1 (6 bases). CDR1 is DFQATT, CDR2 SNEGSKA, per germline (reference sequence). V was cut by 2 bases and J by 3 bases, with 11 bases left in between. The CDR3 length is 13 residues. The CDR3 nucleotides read TGCAGTGCTAGACCACGGGACATCTACGAGCAGTACGTC. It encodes CSARPRDIYEQYV.

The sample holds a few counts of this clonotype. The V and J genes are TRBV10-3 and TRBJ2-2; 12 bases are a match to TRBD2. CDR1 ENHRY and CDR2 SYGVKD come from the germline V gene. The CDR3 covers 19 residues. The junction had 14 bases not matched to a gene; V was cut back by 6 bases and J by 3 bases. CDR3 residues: CAIRTRLASGGADTGELFF. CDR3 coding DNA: TGTGCCATCAGGACTCGATTGGCTAGCGGGGGGGCCGACACCGGGGAGCTGTTTTTT.

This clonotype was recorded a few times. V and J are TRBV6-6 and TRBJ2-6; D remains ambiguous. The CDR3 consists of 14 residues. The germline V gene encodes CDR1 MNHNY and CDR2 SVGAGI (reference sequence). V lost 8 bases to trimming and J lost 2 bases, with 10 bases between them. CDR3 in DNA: TGTGCCAGCTCGAATGTCCCTGGGGCCAACGTCCTGACTTTC. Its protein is CASSNVPGANVLTF.

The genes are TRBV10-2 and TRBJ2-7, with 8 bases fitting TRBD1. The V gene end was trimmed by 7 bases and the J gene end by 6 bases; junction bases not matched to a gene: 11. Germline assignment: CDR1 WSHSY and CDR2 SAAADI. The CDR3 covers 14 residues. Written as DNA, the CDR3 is TGCGCCAGCAAAACCAGGACAGGGTCGGCCGAGCAGTACTTC. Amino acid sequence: CASKTRTGSAEQYF.

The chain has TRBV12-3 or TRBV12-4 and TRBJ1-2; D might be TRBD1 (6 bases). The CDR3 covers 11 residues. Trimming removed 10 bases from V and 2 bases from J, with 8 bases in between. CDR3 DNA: TGTGCCAACCAGGGGAACTATGGCTACACCTTC. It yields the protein CANQGNYGYTF.

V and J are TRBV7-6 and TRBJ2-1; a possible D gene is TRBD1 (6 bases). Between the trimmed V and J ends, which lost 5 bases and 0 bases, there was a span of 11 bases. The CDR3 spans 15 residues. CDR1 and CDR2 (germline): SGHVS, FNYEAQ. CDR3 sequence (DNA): TGTGCCAGCAGCCGACAGGTCACCTCCTACAATGAGCAGTTCTTC. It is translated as CASSRQVTSYNEQFF.

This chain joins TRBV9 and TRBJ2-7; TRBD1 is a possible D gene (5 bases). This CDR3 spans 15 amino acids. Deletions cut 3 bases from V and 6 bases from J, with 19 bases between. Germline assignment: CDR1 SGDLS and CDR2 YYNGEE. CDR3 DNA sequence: TGTGCCAGCAGCGCCCGGACATTTCCTGGCTCCGAGCAGTACTTC. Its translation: CASSARTFPGSEQYF.

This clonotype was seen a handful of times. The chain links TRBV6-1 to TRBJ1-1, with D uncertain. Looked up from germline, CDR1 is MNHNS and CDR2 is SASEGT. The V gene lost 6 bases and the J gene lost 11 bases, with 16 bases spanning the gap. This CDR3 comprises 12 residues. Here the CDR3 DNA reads TGTGCCAGCAGCCCGGGTGCGTCGGAGGCTTTCTTT. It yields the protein CASSPGASEAFF.

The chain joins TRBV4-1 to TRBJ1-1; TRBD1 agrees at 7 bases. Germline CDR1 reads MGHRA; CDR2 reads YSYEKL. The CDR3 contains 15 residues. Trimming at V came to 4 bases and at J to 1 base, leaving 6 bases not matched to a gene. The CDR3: CASSRLQGTNTEAFF. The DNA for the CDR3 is TGCGCCAGCAGCCGACTACAGGGGACGAACACTGAAGCTTTCTTT.

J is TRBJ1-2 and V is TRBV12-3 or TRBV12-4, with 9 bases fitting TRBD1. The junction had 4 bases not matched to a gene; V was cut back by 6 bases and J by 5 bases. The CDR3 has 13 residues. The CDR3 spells CASRSQGAYGYTF. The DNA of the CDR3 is TGTGCCAGCAGGTCACAGGGGGCATATGGCTACACCTTC.

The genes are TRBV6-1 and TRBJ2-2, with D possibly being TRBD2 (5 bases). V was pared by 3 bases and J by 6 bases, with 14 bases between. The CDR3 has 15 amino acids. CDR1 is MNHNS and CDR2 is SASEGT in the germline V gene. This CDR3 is CASSETLGYAGELFF. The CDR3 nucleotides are TGTGCCAGCAGTGAGACACTAGGATACGCCGGGGAGCTGTTTTTT.

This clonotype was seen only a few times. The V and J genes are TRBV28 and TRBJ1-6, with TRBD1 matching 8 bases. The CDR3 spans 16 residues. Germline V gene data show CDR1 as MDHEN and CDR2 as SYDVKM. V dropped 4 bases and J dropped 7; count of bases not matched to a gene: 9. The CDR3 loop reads CASSSLKTGENSPLHF. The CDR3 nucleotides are TGTGCCAGCAGTTCTTTGAAGACAGGGGAGAATTCACCCCTCCACTTT.

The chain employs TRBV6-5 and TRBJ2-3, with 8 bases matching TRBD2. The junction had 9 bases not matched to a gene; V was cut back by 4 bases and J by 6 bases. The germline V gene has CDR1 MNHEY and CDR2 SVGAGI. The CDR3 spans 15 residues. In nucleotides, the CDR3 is TGTGCCAGCAGTTCCGGGACTAGGCTCCGGGATACGCAGTATTTT. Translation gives CASSSGTRLRDTQYF.

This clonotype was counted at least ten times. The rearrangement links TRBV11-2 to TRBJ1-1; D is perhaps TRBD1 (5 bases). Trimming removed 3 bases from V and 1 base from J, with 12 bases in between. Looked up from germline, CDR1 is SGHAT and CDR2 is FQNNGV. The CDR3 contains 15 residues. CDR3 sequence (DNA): TGTGCCAGCAGCTTGGTGGGGGTAGAGAACACTGAAGCTTTCTTT. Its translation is CASSLVGVENTEAFF.

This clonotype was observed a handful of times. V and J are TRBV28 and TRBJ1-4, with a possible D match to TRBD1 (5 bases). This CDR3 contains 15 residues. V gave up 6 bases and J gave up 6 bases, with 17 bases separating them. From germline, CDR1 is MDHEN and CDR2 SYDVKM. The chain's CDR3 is CASSTPQGGDEKLFF. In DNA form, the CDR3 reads TGTGCCAGCAGCACACCCCAGGGCGGGGATGAAAAACTGTTTTTT.

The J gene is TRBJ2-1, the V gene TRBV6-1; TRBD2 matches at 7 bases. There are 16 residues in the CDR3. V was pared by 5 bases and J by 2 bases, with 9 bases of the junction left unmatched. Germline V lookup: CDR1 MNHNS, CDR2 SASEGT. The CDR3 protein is CASSPTAGETYNEQFF. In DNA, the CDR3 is TGTGCCAGCAGTCCGACGGCGGGGGAGACCTACAATGAGCAGTTCTTC.

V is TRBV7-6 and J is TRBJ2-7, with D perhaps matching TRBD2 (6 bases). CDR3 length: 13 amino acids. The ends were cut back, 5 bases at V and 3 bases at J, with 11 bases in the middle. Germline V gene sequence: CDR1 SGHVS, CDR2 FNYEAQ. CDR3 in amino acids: CASSVGGVYEQYF. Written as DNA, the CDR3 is TGTGCCAGCAGCGTAGGAGGGGTCTACGAGCAGTACTTC.

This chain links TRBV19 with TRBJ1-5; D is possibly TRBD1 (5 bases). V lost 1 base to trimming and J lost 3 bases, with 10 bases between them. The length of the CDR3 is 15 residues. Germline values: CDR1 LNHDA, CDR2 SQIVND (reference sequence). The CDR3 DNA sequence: TGTGCCAGTAGTATAGCCGACAGTCCCAATCAGCCCCAGCATTTT. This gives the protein CASSIADSPNQPQHF.

This chain's CDR3 is CSARDGGGHSYGYTF. The CDR3 DNA reads TGCAGTGCTAGAGATGGGGGGGGGCACAGTTATGGCTACACCTTC. The rearrangement joins TRBV20-1 to TRBJ1-2; D perhaps matches TRBD1 (6 bases). Between the trimmed V and J ends, which lost 0 bases and 5 bases, there was a span of 16 bases. CDR1 and CDR2 (germline): DFQATT, SNEGSKA (reference sequence). This CDR3 spans 15 amino acids.

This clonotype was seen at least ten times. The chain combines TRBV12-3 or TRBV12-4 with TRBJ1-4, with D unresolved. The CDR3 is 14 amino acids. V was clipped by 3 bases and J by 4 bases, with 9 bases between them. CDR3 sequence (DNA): TGTGCCAGCAGTTTTTGGAGCGGTAATGAAAAACTGTTTTTT. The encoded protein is CASSFWSGNEKLFF.